This T cell receptor beta chain was observed in a study of cytomegalovirus exposure and HLA in healthy donors. Study-wide results and caveats: Many donors carried some public TCRs, although rarity characterized most TCR sequences.

The PCR was carried out with 60 Vbeta primers and 13 Jbeta primers. Per the authors' pipeline: The count from a later analysis was 70 million to 85 million unique TCR beta chains, some 12 million of them shared. Data came from immunoSEQ multiplex PCR; TCRdb stores just in-frame clones and leaves some out. That table is the source of V, J and clone size, and D and trimming were worked out from the DNA. Of around 50,000 clones listed, around four fifths are singletons. In this sample, this clone turned up once. Its antigen is unidentified. V shed 4 bases and J 2 bases; nucleotides not matched to a gene: 8. The CDR3 has 16 amino acids. The germline gives CDR1 SGHDN, CDR2 FVKESK.

The material sequenced was PBMCs. This TCR was sampled from a man between 45 and 60 years old in good health and CMV-seronegative. This chain uses TRBV14 with TRBJ2-1; 7 bases map to TRBD2. The CDR3 region has the DNA TGTGCCAGCAGCCTATTCAGACGGGGGGCCTACAATGAGCAGTTCTTC. Translated: CASSLFRRGAYNEQFF.